This T cell receptor beta chain was captured in a study of shared clonotypes between healthy human individuals. General study points: Despite large depth, sorted-subset datasets appeared incompletely sequenced.

Germline V lookup: CDR1 ENHRY, CDR2 SYGVKD. The ends were cut back, 6 bases at V and 1 base at J, with 8 bases in the middle. The CDR3 contains 13 residues. CD45RO negativity and positive selection for CCR7 defined naive CD8 cells, a population that excluded terminally differentiated effector memory CD45RA+ cells. Adult Caucasians living in Nashville, Tennessee made up all of the donors. At the deep level, the assay was run. The input for sorted-subset replicate PCRs was about 200 ng DNA, 25,000 to 35,000 T cell genomes. Using immunoSEQ multiplex PCR, the repertoire was profiled, and TCRdb retains in-frame clones only, with some absent. The sample consists of millions of clones, about 93% of them appearing once. Concerning this clone: Antigen: not known.

The chain has TRBV10-3 and TRBJ2-3, with unresolved D. Sequenced material: naive CD8+ T cells from PBMCs. This TCR came from a man aged 18 to 29 in good health. Some clones in this sample may be carry-over from other donors' samples. The CDR3 DNA follows: TGTGCCATCAGGGGTGAGGGCACAGATACGCAGTATTTT. It yields the protein CAIRGEGTDTQYF.